This passage covers 5 T cell receptor beta chains from one sample sequenced in a study of T cells in Graves' hyperthyroidism and ophthalmopathy. Amplification of TCR beta CDR3 regions used RNA as the template. In the first-round RT-PCR of the TCR CDR3, the HTBI primer set was used. TCRdb processed the multiplex PCR reads anew with MiXCR; each CDR3 protein has one entry. The sample carries approximately 720,000 distinct CDR3 sequences, roughly 20% recorded once. The material sequenced was blood. The receptors derive from a woman aged 45-65 years with Graves' hyperthyroidism that later progressed to Graves' ophthalmopathy.

CDR3 DNA: TGTGCCAGCAGCCAAGTGGCTAGCGGGTTGAACACCGGGGAGCTGTTTTTT. Translation: CASSQVASGLNTGELFF. V and J are TRBV3-1 and TRBJ2-2; 8 nucleotides align to TRBD2. Per germline, CDR1 LGHDT and CDR2 YNNKEL (reference sequence). This CDR3 comprises 17 residues. V shed 1 base and J 1 base; nucleotides not matched to a gene: 5.

This clonotype was seen a few times. The rearrangement links TRBV12-3 or TRBV12-4 to TRBJ1-5; 8 positions agree with TRBD1. This CDR3 is built from 13 residues. The ends lost 6 bases at V and 7 bases at J; junction bases unmatched: 5. CDR3 residues: CASSSGGRQPQHF. DNA of the CDR3: TGTGCCAGCAGCTCAGGGGGCAGGCAGCCCCAGCATTTT.

This rearrangement joins TRBV30 to TRBJ1-2; no definite D call. Deletions cut 5 bases from V and 3 bases from J, with 13 bases between. The CDR3 is 13 residues long. The germline gives CDR1 GTSNPN, CDR2 SVGIG (reference sequence). DNA of the CDR3: TGTGCCTGGGCCGCTACCCGTGACTATGGCTACACCTTC. Protein sequence: CAWAATRDYGYTF.

This rearrangement joins TRBV11-2 to TRBJ2-5; D gene uncertain. Between the trimmed V and J ends, which lost 0 bases and 13 bases, there was a span of 12 bases. Germline lookup yields CDR1 SGHAT and CDR2 FQNNGV. This CDR3 has 12 residues. CDR3 amino acids: CASSLDRGRRYF. The CDR3 DNA sequence: TGTGCCAGCAGCTTAGATCGCGGCCGAAGGTACTTC.

As regards this clonotype: A much larger clonotype is one base distant, so this may be a read error. V gene TRBV7-9 combines with J gene TRBJ2-7; 7 nucleotides agree with TRBD2. Per the germline V gene, CDR1 is SEHNR and CDR2 is FQNEAQ (reference sequence). CDR3 length: 14 amino acids. The junction had 6 bases not matched to a gene; V was cut back by 0 bases and J by 7 bases. The CDR3 loop is CASSLAGEGGEQYF. The DNA for the CDR3 is TGTGCCAGCAGCTTAGCCGGGGAGGGAGGGGAGCAGTACTTC.